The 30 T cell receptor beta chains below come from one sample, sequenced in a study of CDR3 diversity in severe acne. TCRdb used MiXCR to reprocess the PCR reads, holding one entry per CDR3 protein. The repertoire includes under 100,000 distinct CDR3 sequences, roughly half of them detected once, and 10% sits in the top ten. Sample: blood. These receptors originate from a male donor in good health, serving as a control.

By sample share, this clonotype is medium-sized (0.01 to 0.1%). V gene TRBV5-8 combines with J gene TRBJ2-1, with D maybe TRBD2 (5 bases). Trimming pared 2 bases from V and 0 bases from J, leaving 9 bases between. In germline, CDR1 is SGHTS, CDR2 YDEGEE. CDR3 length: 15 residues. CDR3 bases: TGTGCCAGCAGCTTCGGGGTTCTCTCCTACAATGAGCAGTTCTTC. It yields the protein CASSFGVLSYNEQFF.

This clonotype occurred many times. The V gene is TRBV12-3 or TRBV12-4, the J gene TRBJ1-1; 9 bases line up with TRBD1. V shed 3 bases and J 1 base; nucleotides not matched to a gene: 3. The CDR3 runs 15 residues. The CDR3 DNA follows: TGTGCCAGCAGTTTGACAGGGGGTTCGAACACTGAAGCTTTCTTT. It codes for CASSLTGGSNTEAFF.

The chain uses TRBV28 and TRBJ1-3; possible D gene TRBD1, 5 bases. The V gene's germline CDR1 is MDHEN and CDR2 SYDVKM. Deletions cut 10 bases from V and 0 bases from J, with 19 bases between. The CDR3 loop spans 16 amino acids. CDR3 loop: CAITAGLWSSGNTIYF. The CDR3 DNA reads TGTGCCATCACCGCGGGACTCTGGAGCTCTGGAAACACCATATATTTT.

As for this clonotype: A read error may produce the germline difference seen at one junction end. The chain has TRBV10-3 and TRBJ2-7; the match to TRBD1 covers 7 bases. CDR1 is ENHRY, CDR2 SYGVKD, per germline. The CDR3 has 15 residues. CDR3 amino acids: CSASTSYRGSYEQYF. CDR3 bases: TGCAGTGCTAGCACCTCGTACAGGGGATCCTACGAGCAGTACTTC.

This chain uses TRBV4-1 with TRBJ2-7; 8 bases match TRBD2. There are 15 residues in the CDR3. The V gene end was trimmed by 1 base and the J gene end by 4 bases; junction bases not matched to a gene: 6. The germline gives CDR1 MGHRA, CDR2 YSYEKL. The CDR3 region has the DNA TGCGCCAGCAGCCAAGCGGGAGGGGGGGGTTACGAGCAGTACTTC. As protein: CASSQAGGGGYEQYF.

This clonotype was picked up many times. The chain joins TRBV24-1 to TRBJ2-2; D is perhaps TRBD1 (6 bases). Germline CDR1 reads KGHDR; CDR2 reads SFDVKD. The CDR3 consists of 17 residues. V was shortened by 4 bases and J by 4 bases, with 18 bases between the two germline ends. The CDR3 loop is CATSDPVQGIGTGELFF. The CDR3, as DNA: TGTGCCACCAGTGACCCTGTACAGGGAATAGGCACCGGGGAGCTGTTTTTT.

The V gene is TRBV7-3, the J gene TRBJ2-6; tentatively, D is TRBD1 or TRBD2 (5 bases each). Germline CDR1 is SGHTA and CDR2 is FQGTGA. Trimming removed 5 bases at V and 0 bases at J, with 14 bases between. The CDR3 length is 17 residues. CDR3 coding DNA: TGTGCCAGCAGCCCCGGACACGGGAACTCTGGGGCCAACGTCCTGACTTTC. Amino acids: CASSPGHGNSGANVLTF. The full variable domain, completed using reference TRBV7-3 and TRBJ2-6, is GAGVSQTPSNKVTEKGKYVELRCDPISGHTALYWYRQSLGQGPEFLIYFQGTGAADDSGLPNDRFFAVRPEGSVSTLKIQRTERGDSAVYLCASSPGHGNSGANVLTFGAGSRLTVL.

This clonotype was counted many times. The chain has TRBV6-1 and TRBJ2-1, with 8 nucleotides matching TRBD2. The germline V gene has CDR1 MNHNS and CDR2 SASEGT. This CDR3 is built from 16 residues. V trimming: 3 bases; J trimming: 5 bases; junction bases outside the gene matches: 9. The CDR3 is CASSEAPGTSHNEQFF. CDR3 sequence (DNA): TGTGCCAGCAGTGAGGCGCCCGGGACTAGTCACAATGAGCAGTTCTTC.

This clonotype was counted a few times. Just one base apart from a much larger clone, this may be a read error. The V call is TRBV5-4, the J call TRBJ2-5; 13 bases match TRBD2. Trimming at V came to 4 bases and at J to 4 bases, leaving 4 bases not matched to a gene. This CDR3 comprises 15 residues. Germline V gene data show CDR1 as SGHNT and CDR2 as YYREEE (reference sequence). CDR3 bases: TGTGCCAGCAGCATCGGACTAGCGGGAGCAGAGACCCAGTACTTC. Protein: CASSIGLAGAETQYF.

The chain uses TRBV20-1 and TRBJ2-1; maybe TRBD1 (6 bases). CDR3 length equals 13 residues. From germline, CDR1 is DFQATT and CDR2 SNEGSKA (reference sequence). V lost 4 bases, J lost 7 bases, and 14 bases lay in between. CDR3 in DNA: TGCAGTGCTACGCGGCAGGGGCAGAATGAGCAGTTCTTC. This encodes CSATRQGQNEQFF.

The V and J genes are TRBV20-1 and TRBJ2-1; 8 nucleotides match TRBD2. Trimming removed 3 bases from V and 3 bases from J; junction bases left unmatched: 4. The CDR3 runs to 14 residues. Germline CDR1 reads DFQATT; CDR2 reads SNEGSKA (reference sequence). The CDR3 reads CSARRAGVYNEQFF. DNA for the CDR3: TGCAGTGCTAGGCGAGCGGGAGTCTACAATGAGCAGTTCTTC.

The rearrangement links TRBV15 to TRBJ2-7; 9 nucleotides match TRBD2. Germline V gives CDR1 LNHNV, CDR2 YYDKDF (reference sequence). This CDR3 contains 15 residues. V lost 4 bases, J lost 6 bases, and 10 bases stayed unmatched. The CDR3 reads CATSTPLAGSAEQYF. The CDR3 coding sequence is TGTGCCACCAGCACCCCCCTAGCGGGATCAGCCGAGCAGTACTTC.

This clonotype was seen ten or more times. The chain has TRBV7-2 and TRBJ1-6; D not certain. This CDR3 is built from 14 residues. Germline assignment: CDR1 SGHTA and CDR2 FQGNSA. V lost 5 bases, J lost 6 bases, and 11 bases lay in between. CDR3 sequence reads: CASSSSTVNSPLHF. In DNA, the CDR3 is TGTGCCAGCAGCAGCAGCACAGTTAATTCACCCCTCCACTTT.

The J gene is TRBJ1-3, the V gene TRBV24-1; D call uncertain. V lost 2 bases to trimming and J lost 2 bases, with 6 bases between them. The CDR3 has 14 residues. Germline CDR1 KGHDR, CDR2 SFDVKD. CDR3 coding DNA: TGTGCCACCAGTGATTCCACGCCTGGAAACACCATATATTTT. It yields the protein CATSDSTPGNTIYF.

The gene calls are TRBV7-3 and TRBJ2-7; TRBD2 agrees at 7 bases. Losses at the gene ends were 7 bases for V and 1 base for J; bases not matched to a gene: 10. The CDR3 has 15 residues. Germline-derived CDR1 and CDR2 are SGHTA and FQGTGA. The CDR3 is CASIRAGAGSYEQYF. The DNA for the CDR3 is TGTGCCAGCATCCGCGCGGGAGCGGGGTCCTACGAGCAGTACTTC.

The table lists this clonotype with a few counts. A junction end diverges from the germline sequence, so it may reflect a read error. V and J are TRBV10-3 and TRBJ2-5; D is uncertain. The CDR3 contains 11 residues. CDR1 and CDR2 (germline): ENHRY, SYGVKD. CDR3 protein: CAISEMWEGQF. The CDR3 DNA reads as TGTGCCATCAGTGAGATGTGGGAAGGGCAATTC.

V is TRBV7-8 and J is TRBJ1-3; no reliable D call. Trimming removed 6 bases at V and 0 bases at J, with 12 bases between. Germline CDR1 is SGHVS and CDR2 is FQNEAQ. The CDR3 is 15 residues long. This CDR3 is CASRAATYSGNTIYF. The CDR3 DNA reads TGTGCCAGCAGAGCAGCTACTTACTCTGGAAACACCATATATTTT.

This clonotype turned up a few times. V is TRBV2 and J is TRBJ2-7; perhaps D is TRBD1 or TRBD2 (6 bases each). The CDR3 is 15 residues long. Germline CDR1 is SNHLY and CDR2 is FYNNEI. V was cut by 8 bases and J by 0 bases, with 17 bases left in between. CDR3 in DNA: TGTGCCAGCCTATTACGGAGGGGGGCCTCCTACGAGCAGTACTTC. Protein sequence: CASLLRRGASYEQYF.

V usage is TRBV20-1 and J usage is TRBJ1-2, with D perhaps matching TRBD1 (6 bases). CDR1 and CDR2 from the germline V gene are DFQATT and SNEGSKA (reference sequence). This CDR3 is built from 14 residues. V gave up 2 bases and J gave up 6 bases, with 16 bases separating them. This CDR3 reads CSARLAGGANGYTF. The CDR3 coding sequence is TGCAGTGCTAGACTAGCGGGGGGGGCGAATGGCTACACCTTC.

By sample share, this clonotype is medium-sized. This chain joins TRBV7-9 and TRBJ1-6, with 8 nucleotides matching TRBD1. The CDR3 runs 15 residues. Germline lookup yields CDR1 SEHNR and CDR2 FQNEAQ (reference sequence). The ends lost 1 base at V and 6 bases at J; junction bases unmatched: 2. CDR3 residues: CASSLGTGFNSPLHF. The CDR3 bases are TGTGCCAGCAGCTTAGGGACAGGGTTTAATTCACCCCTCCACTTT. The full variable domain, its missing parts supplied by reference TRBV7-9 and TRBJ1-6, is DTGVSQNPRHKITKRGQNVTFRCDPISEHNRLYWYRQTLGQGPEFLTYFQNEAQLEKSRLLSDRFSAERPKGSFSTLEIQRTEQGDSAMYLCASSLGTGFNSPLHFGNGTRLTVT.

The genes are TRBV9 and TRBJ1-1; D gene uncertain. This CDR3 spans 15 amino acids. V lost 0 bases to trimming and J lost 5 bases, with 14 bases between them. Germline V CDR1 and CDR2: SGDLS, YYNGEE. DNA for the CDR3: TGTGCCAGCAGCGTAGCTGACGGGTCTTCAACTGAAGCTTTCTTT. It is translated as CASSVADGSSTEAFF. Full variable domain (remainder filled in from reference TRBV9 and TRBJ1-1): DSGVTQTPKHLITATGQRVTLRCSPRSGDLSVYWYQQSLDQGLQFLIQYYNGEERAKGNILERFSAQQFPDLHSELNLSSLELGDSALYFCASSVADGSSTEAFFGQGTRLTVV.

The CDR3 reads CSARARSGTTNTGELFF. As DNA, the CDR3 is TGCAGTGCTAGAGCAAGATCCGGGACTACTAACACCGGGGAGCTGTTTTTT. The V call is TRBV20-1, the J call TRBJ2-2; 7 bases line up with TRBD2. Unmatched junction bases numbered 10, after V lost 1 base and J lost 2 bases. The CDR3 sequence is 17 residues long. In germline, CDR1 is DFQATT, CDR2 SNEGSKA (reference sequence).

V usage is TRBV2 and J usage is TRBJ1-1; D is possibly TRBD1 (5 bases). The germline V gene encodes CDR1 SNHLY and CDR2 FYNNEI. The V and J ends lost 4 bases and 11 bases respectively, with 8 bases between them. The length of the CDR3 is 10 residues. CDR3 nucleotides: TGTGCCAGCAGTGGTGGGACGGCTTTCTTT. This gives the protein CASSGGTAFF.

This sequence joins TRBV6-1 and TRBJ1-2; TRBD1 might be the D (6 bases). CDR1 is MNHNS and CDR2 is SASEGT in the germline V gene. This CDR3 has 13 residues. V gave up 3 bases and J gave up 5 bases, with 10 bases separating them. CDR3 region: CASSDTGIYGYTF. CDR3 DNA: TGTGCCAGCAGTGACACAGGGATTTATGGCTACACCTTC.

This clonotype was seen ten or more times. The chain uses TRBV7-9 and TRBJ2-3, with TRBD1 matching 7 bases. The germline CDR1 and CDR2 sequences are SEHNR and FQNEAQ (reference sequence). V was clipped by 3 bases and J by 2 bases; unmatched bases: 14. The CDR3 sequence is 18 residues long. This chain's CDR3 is CASSLRGGDALDTDTQYF. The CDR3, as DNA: TGTGCCAGCAGCTTGCGAGGGGGCGATGCCCTTGACACAGATACGCAGTATTTT. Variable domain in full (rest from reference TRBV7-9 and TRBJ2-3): DTGVSQNPRHKITKRGQNVTFRCDPISEHNRLYWYRQTLGQGPEFLTYFQNEAQLEKSRLLSDRFSAERPKGSFSTLEIQRTEQGDSAMYLCASSLRGGDALDTDTQYFGPGTRLTVL.

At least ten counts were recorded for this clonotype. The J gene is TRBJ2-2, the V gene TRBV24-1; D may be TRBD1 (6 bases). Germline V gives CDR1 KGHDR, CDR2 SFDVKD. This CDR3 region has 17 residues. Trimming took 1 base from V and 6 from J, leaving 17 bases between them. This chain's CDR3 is CATSDFRNTGSSGELFF. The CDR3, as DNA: TGTGCCACCAGTGATTTTCGAAACACAGGGTCTTCCGGGGAGCTGTTTTTT.

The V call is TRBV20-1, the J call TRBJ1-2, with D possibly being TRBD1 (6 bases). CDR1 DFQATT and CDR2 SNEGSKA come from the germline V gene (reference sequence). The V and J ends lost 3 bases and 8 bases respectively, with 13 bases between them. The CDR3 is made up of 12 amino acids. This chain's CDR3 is CSARTGGFGYTF. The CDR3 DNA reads TGCAGTGCTAGGACAGGTGGTTTCGGCTACACCTTC.

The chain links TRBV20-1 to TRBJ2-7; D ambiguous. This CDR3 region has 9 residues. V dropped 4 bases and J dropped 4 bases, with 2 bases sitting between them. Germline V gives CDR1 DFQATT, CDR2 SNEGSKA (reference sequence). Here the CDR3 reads CSAKYEQYF. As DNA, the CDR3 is TGCAGTGCTAAATACGAGCAGTACTTC.

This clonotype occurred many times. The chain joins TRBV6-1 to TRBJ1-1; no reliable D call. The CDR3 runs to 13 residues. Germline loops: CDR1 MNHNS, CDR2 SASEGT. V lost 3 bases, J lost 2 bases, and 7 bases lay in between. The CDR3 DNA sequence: TGTGCCAGCAGTGATAATAGTAACACTGAAGCTTTCTTT. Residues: CASSDNSNTEAFF.

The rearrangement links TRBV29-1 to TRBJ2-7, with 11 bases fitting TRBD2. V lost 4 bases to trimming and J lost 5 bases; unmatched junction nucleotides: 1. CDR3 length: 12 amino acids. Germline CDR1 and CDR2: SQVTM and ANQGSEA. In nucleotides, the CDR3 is TGCAGCGTTGCGACTAGCGGGAACGAGCAGTACTTC. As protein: CSVATSGNEQYF.